This T cell receptor (beta chain) stems from a study of T cells in Graves' hyperthyroidism and ophthalmopathy. Looking at the study overall: The blood sample was taken at first diagnosis, before treatment began.

This clonotype was found many times. The CDR3 runs 15 residues. V lost 2 bases to trimming and J lost 1 base, with 11 bases between them. TCR beta CDR3 region amplification was performed from RNA transcripts. The study used the HTBI primer set for a first-round RT-PCR of the TCR CDR3. MiXCR was run by TCRdb on the multiplex PCR reads, yielding one entry per CDR3 protein. Altogether about 420,000 distinct CDR3 sequences are present, about 15% being singletons, with the ten largest covering roughly 14%. The study based diagnoses on clinical symptoms, serum thyroxine and TRAb, thyroid ultrasound and orbital computed tomography.

This clonotype was obtained from a woman younger than 30 with Graves' hyperthyroidism. The genes are TRBV12-3 or TRBV12-4 and TRBJ1-2; no definite D call. The sample taken for sequencing was blood. The CDR3 loop is CASSLSTLSNYGYTF. CDR3 nucleotides: TGTGCCAGCAGTTTATCAACGTTGAGTAACTATGGCTACACCTTC.